Below are 9 T cell receptor beta chains sequenced from a single sample in a study of response to subunit inactivated influenza vaccine. Using its own MiXCR run on the RT-PCR reads, TCRdb lists one record per CDR3 protein. The profile covers some 550,000 distinct CDR3 sequences, with under 30% appearing a single time and approximately 2.9% taken by the ten largest. The same sample was also used in a study of T cells expressing NK-cell markers. Per that study: A 5'RACE template switching approach incorporating UMIs was used to make TCR beta cDNA.

Sequencing was performed on CD4+ T cells sorted from PBMCs, taken less than 13 days after vaccination. The receptors here all came from a middle-aged man who received an inactivated influenza vaccine.

This clonotype was recorded a few times. The chain couples TRBV7-3 to TRBJ2-3; TRBD2 matches 8 bases. V gave up 2 bases and J gave up 1 base; unmatched junction bases: 11. The germline V gene has CDR1 SGHTA and CDR2 FQGTGA. This CDR3 comprises 18 residues. The CDR3 coding sequence is TGTGCCAGCAGCTTAGTCAGCGGGAGAAAAGGACGCACAGATACGCAGTATTTT. Its protein is CASSLVSGRKGRTDTQYF.

This chain connects TRBV3-1 to TRBJ2-1, with D perhaps TRBD1 (6 bases). From germline, CDR1 is LGHDT and CDR2 YNNKEL (reference sequence). The V end was cut by 1 base, the J end by 4 bases, with 17 bases between. CDR3 size: 17 residues. CDR3 nucleotides: TGTGCCAGCAGCCAAGTTCCTATCCGGGACATGTACAATGAGCAGTTCTTC. Translated: CASSQVPIRDMYNEQFF.

This clonotype was counted a few times. CDR3 region: CASSLESRGNQPQHF. CDR3 coding DNA: TGTGCCAGCAGTTTAGAGTCACGGGGCAATCAGCCCCAGCATTTT. V usage is TRBV28 and J usage is TRBJ1-5; unclear D gene. Germline assignment: CDR1 MDHEN and CDR2 SYDVKM. The CDR3 covers 15 residues. Trimming removed 2 bases at V and 2 bases at J, with 10 bases between.

This clonotype was detected ten times or more. The V and J genes are TRBV5-6 and TRBJ2-2; TRBD2 aligns across 9 bases. With 2 bases clipped from V and 3 bases from J, the junction kept 5 bases outside the gene matches. The CDR3 covers 16 residues. Looked up from germline, CDR1 is SGHDT and CDR2 is YYEEEE. The CDR3 protein is CASSLGGRADTGELFF. The CDR3 DNA reads TGTGCCAGCAGCTTAGGCGGGAGGGCCGACACCGGGGAGCTGTTTTTT.

About this clonotype: A junction end diverges from the germline sequence, so it may reflect a read error. The V call is TRBV20-1, the J call TRBJ2-7, with 10 positions matching TRBD2. This CDR3 is built from 15 residues. The germline gives CDR1 DFQATT, CDR2 SNEGSKA (reference sequence). The CDR3 nucleotides are TGCAGTGCTAGAGACAGCGGGAGGGTCTCCGACGAGCAGTACTTC. It codes for CSARDSGRVSDEQYF.

This clonotype was observed at least ten times. This chain uses TRBV28 with TRBJ2-6; no definite D call. CDR1 and CDR2 (germline): MDHEN, SYDVKM. CDR3 length equals 16 residues. V shed 8 bases and J shed 0 bases, with 14 bases lying between them. Here the CDR3 reads CASSRNTLSGANVLTF. The CDR3 DNA reads TGTGCCAGCTCCCGTAATACCCTCTCTGGGGCCAACGTCCTGACTTTC.

The chain combines TRBV6-2 or TRBV6-3 with TRBJ1-5; possible D gene TRBD1, 5 bases. The CDR3 spans 13 residues. V was clipped by 6 bases and J by 0 bases, with 6 bases between them. Looked up from germline, CDR1 is MNHEY and CDR2 is SVGEGT. This CDR3 is CASRDISNQPQHF. The CDR3, as DNA: TGTGCCAGCAGGGACATTAGCAATCAGCCCCAGCATTTT.

The genes are TRBV4-3 and TRBJ1-4; no definite D call. The CDR3 totals 15 residues. V was clipped by 0 bases and J by 4 bases, with 9 bases between them. Germline V gene data show CDR1 as LGHNA and CDR2 as YSLEER. Here the CDR3 reads CASSQEYRSNEKLFF. CDR3 nucleotide sequence: TGCGCCAGCAGCCAAGAGTACAGAAGTAATGAAAAACTGTTTTTT.

The chain joins TRBV4-3 to TRBJ2-1; D is unclear. Trimming pared 0 bases from V and 8 bases from J, leaving 8 bases between. CDR1 and CDR2 from the germline V gene are LGHNA and YSLEER. There are 13 residues in the CDR3. The CDR3 sequence: CASSQDRVHEQFF. CDR3 sequence (DNA): TGCGCCAGCAGCCAAGATAGGGTCCATGAGCAGTTCTTC.